This is a list of T cell receptor beta chains from one sample in a study of T cell clones after liver transplantation. Some clones are missing from TCRdb's copy, which holds only in-frame ones; the method was immunoSEQ multiplex PCR. The table lists tens of thousands of clones, roughly nine tenths of them singletons. The sequences come from CD4+ T cells from blood, collected before liver transplant. The receptors were sampled from a human donor who received a liver transplant. The CDR3 runs from the conserved cysteine through the conserved F or W. Fields, in order: CDR3 DNA, CDR3 protein, V gene, D gene, J gene, clone size. D genes are given only for firm matches. Some rows mark clone size as missing; the rest say once, few, many or name a class of expanded clone.

TGTGCCAGCTCATCTAGGACAGGGCAGAAGGAGACCCAGTACTTC,CASSSRTGQKETQYF,TRBV18,TRBD1,TRBJ2-5,NA
TGTGCCAGCAGCCAAGATAAGGGAACTGGAAACACCATATATTTT,CASSQDKGTGNTIYF,TRBV4-2,NA,TRBJ1-3,NA
TGTGCCAGCAGCCCCCGGGGGGCGAATGGCAATCAGCCCCAGCATTTT,CASSPRGANGNQPQHF,TRBV6-6,NA,TRBJ1-5,few
TGTGCCAGCAGCCCAGGCCGGGGCGAAGGGGCCCACACTGAAGCTTTCTTT,CASSPGRGEGAHTEAFF,TRBV7-9,NA,TRBJ1-1,NA
TGCGCCAGCAGTGCACAACGGGACATGGAGCAGTACTTC,CASSAQRDMEQYF,TRBV10-1,NA,TRBJ2-7,NA
TGTGCCAGCAGTTTATGGGGTCAGCCCCAGCATTTT,CASSLWGQPQHF,TRBV28,NA,TRBJ1-5,once
TGTGCCAGCAGATACTCATCCCGAATTACAGGGTATGAGCAGTTCTTC,CASRYSSRITGYEQFF,TRBV6-5,NA,TRBJ2-1,NA
TGTGCCAGTAGTAGAGGCAGGTCCTACGAGCAGTACTTC,CASSRGRSYEQYF,TRBV19,NA,TRBJ2-7,NA
TGTGCCATCAGTTCAGCAGGGGGGGCAGGCTTGAACACTGAAGCTTTCTTT,CAISSAGGAGLNTEAFF,TRBV10-3,TRBD1,TRBJ1-1,NA
TGTGCCAGCAGCTCGAGACTAGCGGGGTACAATGAGCAGTTCTTC,CASSSRLAGYNEQFF,TRBV7-3,TRBD2,TRBJ2-1,NA
TGTGCCAGCAGCGTAAATACAGGGTTAAATCAGCCCCAGCATTTT,CASSVNTGLNQPQHF,TRBV5-6,NA,TRBJ1-5,few
TGCAGCGGACGGAGGGGAGAAGGAGGGCCGCAGTATTTT,CSGRRGEGGPQYF,TRBV29-1,NA,TRBJ2-3,NA
TGTGCCAGCAGCCCCTCCCCGGGGTCGAACTATGGCTACACCTTC,CASSPSPGSNYGYTF,TRBV5-6,NA,TRBJ1-2,NA
TGTGCCAGCAGTTTCAGGAATTCACCCCTCCACTTT,CASSFRNSPLHF,TRBV27,NA,TRBJ1-6,NA
TGTGCTAGTGGTTGGACTAGCGGGAGGGATGCCACCGGGGAGCTGTTTTTT,CASGWTSGRDATGELFF,TRBV12-5,TRBD2,TRBJ2-2,NA
TGTGCCAGCAGTACAGGGAACTATGGCTACACCTTC,CASSTGNYGYTF,TRBV5-6,NA,TRBJ1-2,NA
TGTGCCAGCAGCGCAAAACTAGCGGGAGGGCCCGGGGAGCTGTTTTTT,CASSAKLAGGPGELFF,TRBV11-2,TRBD2,TRBJ2-2,NA
TGTGCCAGCAGCCTCCAGCGGGAGGCATCTGAGACCCAGTACTTC,CASSLQREASETQYF,TRBV11-2,TRBD2,TRBJ2-5,NA
TGTGCAAGTCGCTTAGACCCTGACAGGGTTTACAATGAGCAGTTCTTC,CASRLDPDRVYNEQFF,TRBV12-2,NA,TRBJ2-1,NA
TGTGCCAGCAGCTTCCGGACTAGCGTGGGTGAGCAGTTCTTC,CASSFRTSVGEQFF,TRBV9,TRBD2,TRBJ2-1,NA
TGTGCCAGCAGCTACTCATCGGGACAGTGGTTTAATGGCTACACCTTC,CASSYSSGQWFNGYTF,TRBV5-6,TRBD1,TRBJ1-2,NA
TGTGCCAGTAGTATAACCGGGACTAGCGCTAGCTCCTACAATGAGCAGTTCTTC,CASSITGTSASSYNEQFF,TRBV19,TRBD2,TRBJ2-1,NA
TGCGCCAGCAGCTTGGCCACGGGACTTAATGAGCAGTTCTTC,CASSLATGLNEQFF,TRBV5-1,NA,TRBJ2-1,NA
TGTGCCAGCAGTTTTCAGGGTATGGGTTACACTGAAGCTTTCTTT,CASSFQGMGYTEAFF,TRBV28,NA,TRBJ1-1,NA
TGTGCCAGCAGCGTATCCGGGACAGGGGGCGGCGAGCAGTACTTC,CASSVSGTGGGEQYF,TRBV9,TRBD1,TRBJ2-7,NA
TGTGCCACAACACCGACTAGCGGAGGAAGGTCAGATACGCAGTATTTT,CATTPTSGGRSDTQYF,TRBV5-4,TRBD2,TRBJ2-3,NA
TGTGCCAGCAGCCCCCGAATCCGGGGAGAGACCCAGTACTTC,CASSPRIRGETQYF,TRBV14,NA,TRBJ2-5,once
TGTGCCAGCAGCTCCCAGATCCGGGCGTGGGTGTATGGCTACACCTTC,CASSSQIRAWVYGYTF,TRBV7-9,NA,TRBJ1-2,NA
TGTGCCAGCCCAAGACAGGGGTACGAGCAGTACTTC,CASPRQGYEQYF,TRBV21-1,NA,TRBJ2-7,few
TGTGCCAGCAGCTTAGGACCCCCCGGCGCCTCCCCAGGGACCCAGTACTTC,CASSLGPPGASPGTQYF,TRBV7-3,NA,TRBJ2-5,NA
TGTGCTAGTGGTTTGGGGGGTTCTGCTGGAAACACCATATATTTT,CASGLGGSAGNTIYF,TRBV12-5,NA,TRBJ1-3,few
TGTGCCAGCAGTTACCGTCGGGTGGGGTCACTCTCCTACAATGAGCAGTTCTTC,CASSYRRVGSLSYNEQFF,TRBV27,NA,TRBJ2-1,NA
TGTGCCAGCAGCTTAGACGTGGGGCGCTTCCAAGAGACCCAGTACTTC,CASSLDVGRFQETQYF,TRBV11-3,NA,TRBJ2-5,NA
TGCAGCGCCCGGGTCGACCGGGAGACCCAGTACTTC,CSARVDRETQYF,TRBV29-1,NA,TRBJ2-5,NA
TGTGCCAGCAGTCACTCACCGGGACTAGCGGGAGGCGAGCAGTACTTC,CASSHSPGLAGGEQYF,TRBV28,TRBD2,TRBJ2-7,NA
TGTGGGGGACAGGAAAACACCGGGGAGCTGTTTTTT,CGGQENTGELFF,TRBV30,TRBD1,TRBJ2-2,once
TGTGCCAGCAGCTTAGCCGGGACTAGCCGATCCAATGAGCAGTTCTTC,CASSLAGTSRSNEQFF,TRBV7-8,TRBD2,TRBJ2-1,once
TGTGCCAGCAGCCTGGGTCTAAGAATTCAGCCCCAGCATTTT,CASSLGLRIQPQHF,TRBV28,NA,TRBJ1-5,NA
TGTGCCAGCAGTTTACGGAATTACGAGCAGTACTTC,CASSLRNYEQYF,TRBV27,NA,TRBJ2-7,NA
TGTGCCAGCAGTTCTAACAGGGGGGGAGGCAATCAGCCCCAGCATTTT,CASSSNRGGGNQPQHF,TRBV27,TRBD1,TRBJ1-5,NA
TGTGCCAGCAGATCAGGACAGGCCACCAATCAGCCCCAGCATTTT,CASRSGQATNQPQHF,TRBV2,TRBD1,TRBJ1-5,NA
TGTGCCAGCAACCAGCGGGGAGTCGGAGGGGACGAGCAGTACTTC,CASNQRGVGGDEQYF,TRBV7-9,TRBD2,TRBJ2-7,NA
TGTGCCAGTAGTCCAGGACAGGGGGTTGGAAACACCATATATTTT,CASSPGQGVGNTIYF,TRBV19,TRBD1,TRBJ1-3,NA
TGTGCCAGCAGCTTAGGAGGCGGGAGGCCGGGGGAGACCCAGTACTTC,CASSLGGGRPGETQYF,TRBV7-2,TRBD2,TRBJ2-5,NA
TGTGCTAGTGGTTTCGACAGGGGGCAGAACACTGAAGCTTTCTTT,CASGFDRGQNTEAFF,TRBV12-5,TRBD1,TRBJ1-1,NA
TGTGCCAGTAGCACTTTCGCGGGCGGGAGCTACAATGAGCAGTTCTTC,CASSTFAGGSYNEQFF,TRBV19,TRBD2,TRBJ2-1,NA
TGTGCCAGCAGCTCTGAGCGGGAGGGCCAGTACAATGAGCAGTTCTTC,CASSSEREGQYNEQFF,TRBV11-3,TRBD2,TRBJ2-1,NA
TGTGCCAGTAGAAGGGAGGGGGCCACGGGTGAGCAGTTCTTC,CASRREGATGEQFF,TRBV19,NA,TRBJ2-1,NA
TGCGCCAGCAGCTACCGTTATGGGGGGGAAGAGACCCAGTACTTC,CASSYRYGGEETQYF,TRBV5-1,TRBD2,TRBJ2-5,NA
TGTGCCAGCAGCCAAGATGCGGGGCAAGGCTACACCTTC,CASSQDAGQGYTF,TRBV4-2,NA,TRBJ1-2,few
TGTGCCAGCAGCTTTGGACAACTCCAAGAGACCCAGTACTTC,CASSFGQLQETQYF,TRBV7-2,NA,TRBJ2-5,NA
TGCGCCAGCAGCCACCTTGGGGGTCGCGAGCAGTACTTC,CASSHLGGREQYF,TRBV4-3,NA,TRBJ2-7,medium-sized
TGTGCCAGCGCCCCGGGACAGGGGAAGTATCCTGAAGCTTTCTTT,CASAPGQGKYPEAFF,TRBV7-8,TRBD1,TRBJ1-1,NA
TGCGCCAGCAGCCCGACCCCGCCCTATAGCAATCAGCCCCAGCATTTT,CASSPTPPYSNQPQHF,TRBV5-1,NA,TRBJ1-5,NA
TGTGCCAGCAGTTACAGGGACAGTACCCCCTACGAGCAGTACTTC,CASSYRDSTPYEQYF,TRBV6-5,TRBD1,TRBJ2-7,NA